Listed below are T cell receptor beta chains from one sample, sequenced in a study of blood T cell repertoires in COVID-19. Profiled with immunoSEQ multiplex PCR; TCRdb holds only in-frame clones, not every one. The sample has 150,000 to 200,000 clones, around 89% seen once. The sequenced material came from peripheral blood. Receptors originate from a human donor in a cohort sampled during active COVID-19. CDR3s include the opening cysteine and the closing phenylalanine or tryptophan. D genes are given only for firm matches. A clone size is listed for some rows: how often the clone was seen (once, few, many), or a class if it is expanded.

>TRBD1|TRBV5-1|TRBJ2-7|-
TGCGCCAGCAGCTTACAGGGGGCGGGTTACTACGAGCAGTACTTC
CASSLQGAGYYEQYF
>TRBD1|TRBV28|TRBJ2-1|few
TGTGCCAGCAGTGAGGACAGGGTGATAGATGAGCAGTTCTTC
CASSEDRVIDEQFF
>-|TRBV10-2|TRBJ2-5|-
TGCGCCAGCAAGAAACAGGGAACGGAGACCCAGTACTTC
CASKKQGTETQYF
>-|TRBV5-1|TRBJ2-7|-
TGCGCCAGCAGCCCTGGAGGGACGGGGTACGAGCAGTACTTC
CASSPGGTGYEQYF
>-|TRBV5-1|TRBJ2-7|-
TGCGCCAGCAGCTGGACCGGGACTTCTGACGAGCAGTACTTC
CASSWTGTSDEQYF
>-|TRBV19|TRBJ1-4|-
TGTGCCAGTAGCCAACTTAGTCCCAATGAAAAACTGTTTTTT
CASSQLSPNEKLFF
>TRBD1|TRBV7-8|TRBJ1-6|-
TGTGCCAGCAGCTTAGCAGGGGGCGCCTCACCCCTCCACTTT
CASSLAGGASPLHF
>TRBD1|TRBV19|TRBJ2-2|-
TGTGCCAGTAGTTGGGGAGACAGGGGCACCGGGGAGCTGTTTTTT
CASSWGDRGTGELFF
>TRBD2|TRBV5-4|TRBJ2-2|once
TGTGCCAGCAGCAAACCAGGACTAGCGGGGACAAACACCGGGGAGCTGTTTTTT
CASSKPGLAGTNTGELFF
>-|TRBV21-1|TRBJ2-7|-
TGTGCCAGCAGCAAAGCAGGCAGGGAGCAAGGACTAGCGGGGTACTACGAGCAGTACTTC
CASSKAGREQGLAGYYEQYF
>-|TRBV6-2/TRBV6-3|TRBJ2-7|-
TGTGCCAGCAGTTCTCCGACTCTTTCCTACGAGCAGTACTTC
CASSSPTLSYEQYF
>TRBD2|TRBV3-1/TRBV3-2|TRBJ2-2|-
TGTGCCAGCAGCCAAGATTCTAGCGGGGGCCCCCCGAACACCGGGGAGCTGTTTTTT
CASSQDSSGGPPNTGELFF
>TRBD1|TRBV5-8|TRBJ1-4|-
TGTGCCAGCAGCCCGAGAGGGACAGTCTTAGCAACTAATGAAAAACTGTTTTTT
CASSPRGTVLATNEKLFF
>-|TRBV2|TRBJ2-1|-
TGTGCCAGCAAGCCAAAGGAGGGCCTTAATGAGCAGTTCTTC
CASKPKEGLNEQFF
>-|TRBV25-1|TRBJ2-7|once
TGTGCCAGCAGTGACTGGGAGTCCCCCAGCCACGAGCAGTACTTC
CASSDWESPSHEQYF
>TRBD1|TRBV2|TRBJ1-3|few
TGTGCCAGCAGTTCAGAGACAGGGTACTCTGGAAACACCATATATTTT
CASSSETGYSGNTIYF
>TRBD1|TRBV6-2/TRBV6-3|TRBJ1-1|-
TGTGCCAGCAGTCAAAGGACAGGGGACTTTAACACTGAAGCTTTCTTT
CASSQRTGDFNTEAFF
>TRBD1|TRBV18|TRBJ2-7|-
TGTGCCAGCTCACGGACAGGGGGCTTTCGGTACGAGCAGTACTTC
CASSRTGGFRYEQYF
>TRBD2|TRBV11-3|TRBJ2-1|-
TGTGCCAGCAGCTTAGCCCCGGGGGCTAGCGGGAATCTGTACAATGAGCAGTTCTTC
CASSLAPGASGNLYNEQFF
>-|TRBV6-6|TRBJ2-7|-
TGTGCCAGCAACCCACGACACATAGACGAGCAGTACTTC
CASNPRHIDEQYF
>TRBD1|TRBV19|TRBJ1-1|-
TGTGCCAGTAGTATAGGAAGACAGGGAATAGGCGCCGAAGCTTTCTTT
CASSIGRQGIGAEAFF
>-|TRBV7-2|TRBJ1-5|-
TGTGCCAGCAGCTTATACACGGGGCCCCAGCATTTT
CASSLYTGPQHF
>TRBD2|TRBV19|TRBJ2-2|-
TGTGCCAGTAGTATCGGGGGGGCCGGGGAGCTGTTTTTT
CASSIGGAGELFF
>-|TRBV2|TRBJ2-5|-
TGTGCCAGCAGCCTCCTGGAGACCCAGTACTTC
CASSLLETQYF
>TRBD1|TRBV6-5|TRBJ2-7|-
TGTGCCAGCAGCCGGACAGGGATTGCCTACGAGCAGTACTTC
CASSRTGIAYEQYF
>-|TRBV27|TRBJ2-5|-
TGTGCCAGCAGGTACTCGGGTTCAGAGACCCAGTACTTC
CASRYSGSETQYF
>TRBD1|TRBV3-1/TRBV3-2|TRBJ1-4|-
TGTGCCAGCAGCTTTCGGACAGGGATGAATGAAAAACTGTTTTTT
CASSFRTGMNEKLFF
>-|TRBV10-3|TRBJ2-7|-
TGTGCCATCAGTGAGAACCAGGGGAACGAGCAGTACTTC
CAISENQGNEQYF
>-|TRBV11-2|TRBJ2-1|-
TGTGCCAGCAGCGGGATCGGGCAGGGCTCTCTCAATGAGCAGTTCTTC
CASSGIGQGSLNEQFF
>-|TRBV27|TRBJ2-5|-
TGTGCCAGCAGTTCGACGGCCCGTGGCGGTCAAGAGACCCAGTACTTC
CASSSTARGGQETQYF
>-|TRBV7-2|TRBJ2-7|-
TGTGCCAGCAGCTTAGCGCCAACAGCCCCCCGACACGAGCAGTACTTC
CASSLAPTAPRHEQYF
>-|TRBV4-1|TRBJ2-3|-
TGCGCCAGCAGCCCGAAGCTCGGGGGTGGGGTCGCAGATACGCAGTATTTT
CASSPKLGGGVADTQYF
>-|TRBV27|TRBJ1-3|-
TGTGCCAGCAGTGCCGGGTCTCCACCTTCCTCCGGAAACACCATATATTTT
CASSAGSPPSSGNTIYF
>TRBD1|TRBV6-2/TRBV6-3|TRBJ1-5|-
TGTGCCAGCAGTCAACAGGGGGGACCCAATCAGCCCCAGCATTTT
CASSQQGGPNQPQHF
>-|TRBV7-2|TRBJ2-2|-
TGTGCCAGCAGCTTAAACAGGGCGAACACCGGGGAGCTGTTTTTT
CASSLNRANTGELFF
>TRBD2|TRBV24-1|TRBJ2-1|-
TGTGCCACCAGTGACGCGACTAGCGGAGCCTACAATGAGCAGTTCTTC
CATSDATSGAYNEQFF
>TRBD1|TRBV5-1|TRBJ2-2|once
TGCGCCAGCAGCTCCATGGACAGGGACACCGGGGAGCTGTTTTTT
CASSSMDRDTGELFF
>TRBD1|TRBV24-1|TRBJ2-1|-
TGTGCCACCGCTGACAGGGAATACAATGAGCAGTTCTTC
CATADREYNEQFF
>TRBD2|TRBV9|TRBJ2-5|-
TGTGCCAGCAGCGTAGCTACAGCGGGAGGCCAAGAGACCCAGTACTTC
CASSVATAGGQETQYF
>-|TRBV10-3|TRBJ2-2|-
TGTGCCATCAGTAACAGGGACAACACCGGGGAGCTGTTTTTT
CAISNRDNTGELFF
>TRBD1|TRBV4-2|TRBJ2-7|-
TGTGCCAGCAGCCAGGTGGACAGGGCTTATTCCTACGAGCAGTACTTC
CASSQVDRAYSYEQYF
>TRBD2|TRBV15|TRBJ2-7|few
TGTGCCACCAGCAGAGAGGGACTAGCGGGCAATAGCGAGCAGTACTTC
CATSREGLAGNSEQYF
>TRBD1|TRBV3-1/TRBV3-2|TRBJ1-2|once
TGTGCCAGCAGCCAAGGGACAGGGGGCATAGGCTACACCTTC
CASSQGTGGIGYTF
>-|TRBV10-3|TRBJ1-2|-
TGTGCCATCAGCGTGACACGGAGCGGAACGACCTATGGCTACACCTTC
CAISVTRSGTTYGYTF
>-|TRBV7-9|TRBJ2-7|-
TGTGCCAGCAGCTTAGCGGGTCAGGGAGGAACCCACGAGCAGTACTTC
CASSLAGQGGTHEQYF
>TRBD2|TRBV11-2|TRBJ2-3|-
TGTGCCAGCAGCTTAGACCCTAGCGGGAGGGCCATAGATACGCAGTATTTT
CASSLDPSGRAIDTQYF
>-|TRBV13|TRBJ1-1|-
TGTGCCAGCAGCTGGGAGGGAAGAACTGAAGCTTTCTTT
CASSWEGRTEAFF
>TRBD2|TRBV5-1|TRBJ2-5|-
TGCGCCAGCAGCCCAAGGACTAGCGGGAGTGAGACCCAGTACTTC
CASSPRTSGSETQYF
>TRBD1|TRBV5-4|TRBJ2-6|few
TGTGCCAGCAGCCATCAGGGGGCTGGGGCCAACGTCCTGACTTTC
CASSHQGAGANVLTF
>-|TRBV5-1|TRBJ2-1|-
TGCGCCAGCAGCTTGGAATGGAGACACAATGAGCAGTTCTTC
CASSLEWRHNEQFF
>-|TRBV2|TRBJ2-1|-
TGTGCCAGCAGTGAGGGGAGAAGCTCCTACAATGAGCAGTTCTTC
CASSEGRSSYNEQFF
>TRBD1|TRBV6-5|TRBJ1-2|-
TGTGCCAGCAGTTCCCCGACAGGGAACTATGGCTACACCTTC
CASSSPTGNYGYTF
>TRBD1|TRBV7-9|TRBJ1-2|-
TGTGCCAGCAGCTTCCCTCCGGGACAGGCCTATGGCTACACCTTC
CASSFPPGQAYGYTF
>TRBD2|TRBV19|TRBJ2-7|-
TGTGCCACCTCGGCTAGCGGCCGCGAGCAGTACTTC
CATSASGREQYF
>TRBD1|TRBV10-1|TRBJ1-2|-
TGCGCCAGCAGGCCGACAGGGCCCAACTATGGCTACACCTTC
CASRPTGPNYGYTF
>-|TRBV18|TRBJ2-3|-
TGTGCCAGCTCACCATGGAACAGTCCCACAGATACGCAGTATTTT
CASSPWNSPTDTQYF
>-|TRBV20-1|TRBJ1-1|-
TGCAGTGCTAGTTCATGGGCCCAGAACACTGAAGCTTTCTTT
CSASSWAQNTEAFF
>-|TRBV30|TRBJ1-3|-
TGTGCCTGGGCCCAGGGGAGTTACTCTGGAAACACCATATATTTT
CAWAQGSYSGNTIYF
>TRBD1|TRBV15|TRBJ2-7|-
TGTGCCACCAGCAGAGGGGACAGGGGCTCCTACGAGCAGTACTTC
CATSRGDRGSYEQYF